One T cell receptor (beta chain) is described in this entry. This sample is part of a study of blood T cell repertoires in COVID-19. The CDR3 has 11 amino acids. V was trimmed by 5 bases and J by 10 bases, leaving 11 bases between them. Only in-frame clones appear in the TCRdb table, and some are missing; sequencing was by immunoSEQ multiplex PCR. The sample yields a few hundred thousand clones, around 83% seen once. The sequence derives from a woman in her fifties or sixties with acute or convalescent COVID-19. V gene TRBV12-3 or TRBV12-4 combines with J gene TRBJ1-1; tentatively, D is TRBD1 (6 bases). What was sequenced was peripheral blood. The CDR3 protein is CASSPTGRAFF. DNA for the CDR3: TGTGCCAGCAGTCCTACAGGGCGAGCTTTCTTT.